The clone carrying this T cell receptor (beta chain) was seen many times. Its antigen remains unidentified. TCR beta libraries were made by quantitative 5'-RACE with molecular barcodes. TCRdb re-derived calls from the 5' RACE reads in MiXCR, one entry per CDR3 protein. The sample contains fewer than 200,000 distinct CDR3 sequences, approximately 9.9% of which appear only once. The sample originates from a study of CD8 T cells in ankylosing spondylitis. Germline CDR1 and CDR2: LGHNA and YSLEER. V lost 2 bases to trimming and J lost 8 bases, with 9 bases between them. The CDR3 spans 13 residues. Study findings and constraints: What seemed typical of ankylosing spondylitis blood was a TCR beta motif built from roughly 8 highly homologous variants.

Material for sequencing was blood, either unsorted or a sorted T cell fraction (not recorded which). The clonotype originates from a female donor with ankylosing spondylitis or in good health (not recorded which). J is TRBJ2-2 and V is TRBV4-3; D is perhaps TRBD2 (5 bases). This chain's CDR3 is CASSQRGSGELFF. The CDR3 DNA is TGCGCCAGCAGCCAACGGGGTTCGGGGGAGCTGTTTTTT.